The TCR beta chain under discussion was sequenced for a study of low-dose radiotherapy and immunotherapy resistance in tumors. Study-level background: A dose of 1 Gy per fraction every two weeks went to Cohort 2, totaling 13 Gy over 26 weeks.

Trimming removed 4 bases from V and 4 bases from J; junction bases left unmatched: 6. The CDR3 totals 14 residues. Germline V lookup: CDR1 MNHNS, CDR2 SASEGT. This sample's time point: after trial treatment. Treatment reported: LDRT plus nivolumab, ipilimumab, low-dose cyclophosphamide and aspirin (RACIN trial). This clonotype was counted many times. Alpha and beta chains were covered, as first-strand cDNA relied on TRAV- and TRBV-specific primers. The TCRs were subjected to amplification over approximately 20 PCR cycles employing a constant-region primer in conjunction with a V-primer adapter. In vitro transcription amplified the mRNA that had been isolated. MiXCR was run by TCRdb on the reads, yielding one entry per CDR3 protein. The sample lists some 94,000 distinct CDR3 sequences; 20% to 25% were seen once.

The source of this sequence is a female donor with ovarian cancer. V usage is TRBV6-1 and J usage is TRBJ2-5; 7 nucleotides line up with TRBD2. This specimen consisted of PBMCs, obtained after low-dose radiotherapy plus immunotherapy. CDR3 loop: CASSVGGRVETQYF. CDR3 sequence (DNA): TGTGCCAGCAGTGTGGGGGGGAGGGTAGAGACCCAGTACTTC.